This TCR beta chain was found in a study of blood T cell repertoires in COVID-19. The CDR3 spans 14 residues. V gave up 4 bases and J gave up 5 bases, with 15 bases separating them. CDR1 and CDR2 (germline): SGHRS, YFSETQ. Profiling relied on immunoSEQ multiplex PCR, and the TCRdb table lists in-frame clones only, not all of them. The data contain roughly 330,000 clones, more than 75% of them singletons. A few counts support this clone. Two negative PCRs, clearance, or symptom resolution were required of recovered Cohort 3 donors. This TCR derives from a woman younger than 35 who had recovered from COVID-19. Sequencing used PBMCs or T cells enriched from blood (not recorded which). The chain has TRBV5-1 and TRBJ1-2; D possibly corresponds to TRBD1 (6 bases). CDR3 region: CASSRDMGAYGYTF. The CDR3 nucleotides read TGCGCCAGCAGCCGGGACATGGGGGCATATGGCTACACCTTC.